The 4 T cell receptor beta chains below come from one sample, sequenced in a study of blood T cell repertoires in COVID-19. Sequenced by immunoSEQ multiplex PCR; TCRdb stores in-frame clones only, minus some. This sample yields almost 500,000 clones, of which 70% to 90% are seen a single time; around 7.9% belongs to the top ten. The sample taken for sequencing was PBMCs or T cells enriched from blood (not recorded which). These receptors all come from a woman aged 55-75 years who had recovered from COVID-19.

The rearrangement uses TRBV7-2 and TRBJ1-5, with D perhaps TRBD1 (5 bases). CDR1 is SGHTA, CDR2 FQGNSA, per germline. V was clipped by 1 base and J by 2 bases, with 9 bases between them. CDR3 length: 15 residues. CDR3 nucleotides: TGTGCCAGCAGCTTAGGATCCAGGGGCAATCAGCCCCAGCATTTT. Translating it yields CASSLGSRGNQPQHF.

V gene TRBV2 combines with J gene TRBJ2-2; tentative D call: TRBD1 (5 bases). The CDR3 is made up of 14 amino acids. From germline, CDR1 is SNHLY and CDR2 FYNNEI. Deletions cut 5 bases from V and 1 base from J, with 8 bases between. CDR3 residues: CASSLDRNTGELFF. CDR3 nucleotide sequence: TGTGCCAGCAGTCTAGACAGGAACACCGGGGAGCTGTTTTTT.

This chain connects TRBV11-3 to TRBJ2-1, with D possibly being TRBD2 (7 bases). The V end was cut by 11 bases, the J end by 9 bases, with 14 bases between. The CDR3 spans 11 residues. From germline, CDR1 is SGHNT and CDR2 YENEEA. The CDR3 DNA reads TGTGCCCCCAGGCGGGGGCTTGAGCAGTTCTTC. Amino acids: CAPRRGLEQFF.

Regarding this clone: Within the sample, other DNA sequences also encode this same CDR3. This chain joins TRBV5-1 and TRBJ1-4; D ambiguous. From germline, CDR1 is SGHRS and CDR2 YFSETQ. CDR3 length equals 14 residues. Trimming stripped 0 bases from V and 5 bases from J, with 8 bases between. Here the CDR3 reads CASSLDRLNEKLFF. The DNA of the CDR3 is TGCGCCAGCAGCTTGGACAGATTGAATGAAAAACTGTTTTTT.